This T cell receptor (beta chain) was sequenced during a study of blood T cell repertoires in COVID-19. Study context: Whether acute or convalescent, the COVID-19 samples came from the United States, Italy and Spain. PBMCs, B-cell-depleted T cells, or T cells were the source of the cDNA or gDNA that made up the material.

Per the study methods: Reference gene primer amplification in the assay estimated nucleated cell counts. Sequencing used immunoSEQ multiplex PCR; TCRdb keeps in-frame clones, though not all of them. The V and J calls and clone size come from that table; D and trimming were worked out from the DNA. The sample shows hundreds of thousands of clones, about four fifths of them seen only once. The germline V gene encodes CDR1 LNHDA and CDR2 SQIVND (reference sequence). The length of the CDR3 is 15 residues. Trimming took off 5 bases at V and 1 base at J, with 14 bases between the two ends. Sequencing used peripheral blood. This TCR was sampled from a woman aged 45-60 years with acute or convalescent COVID-19. The chain has TRBV19 and TRBJ2-5, with D possibly matching TRBD1 (6 bases). CDR3 nucleotide sequence: TGTGCCAGTAGTGCTAAGACAGGACCCCAAGAGACCCAGTACTTC. The encoded protein is CASSAKTGPQETQYF. The variable domain in full, with the rest retrieved from reference TRBV19 and TRBJ2-5, is DGGITQSPKYLFRKEGQNVTLSCEQNLNHDAMYWYRQDPGQGLRLIYYSQIVNDFQKGDIAEGYSVSREKKESFPLTVTSAQKNPTAFYLCASSAKTGPQETQYFGPGTRLLVL.